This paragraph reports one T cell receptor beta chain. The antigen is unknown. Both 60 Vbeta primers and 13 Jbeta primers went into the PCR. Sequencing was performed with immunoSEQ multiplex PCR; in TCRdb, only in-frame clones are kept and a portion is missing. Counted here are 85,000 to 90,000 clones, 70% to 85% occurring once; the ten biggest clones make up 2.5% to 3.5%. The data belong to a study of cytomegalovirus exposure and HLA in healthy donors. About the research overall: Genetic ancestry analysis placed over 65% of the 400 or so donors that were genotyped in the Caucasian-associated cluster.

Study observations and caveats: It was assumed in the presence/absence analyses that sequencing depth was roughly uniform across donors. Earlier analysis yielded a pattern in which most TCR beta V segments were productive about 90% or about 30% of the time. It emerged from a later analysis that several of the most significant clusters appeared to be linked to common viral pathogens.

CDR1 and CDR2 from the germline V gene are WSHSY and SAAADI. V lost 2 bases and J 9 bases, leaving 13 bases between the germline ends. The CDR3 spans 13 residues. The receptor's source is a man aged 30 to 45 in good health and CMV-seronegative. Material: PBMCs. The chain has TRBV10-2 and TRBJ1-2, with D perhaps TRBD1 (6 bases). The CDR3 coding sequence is TGCGCCAGCAGTGAGCACAGGGAGGGGAGCTACACCTTC. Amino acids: CASSEHREGSYTF.